This passage covers 23 T cell receptor beta chains from one sample sequenced in a study of graft-versus-host responses after intestinal transplantation. Some clones are missing from TCRdb's copy, which holds only in-frame ones; the method was immunoSEQ multiplex PCR. The data show about 100,000 clones, around 92% seen once. Antigens for these TCRs are unknown. Sequencing was performed on unstimulated CD4+ T cells sorted from spleen or lymph node cells, taken before transplant. Receptors were obtained from a human donor who was the organ donor for an intestinal transplant.

In this sample, this clone turned up once. The rearrangement links TRBV29-1 to TRBJ2-3; tentatively, D is TRBD2 (6 bases). Germline V gene lookup returns CDR1 SQVTM and CDR2 ANQGSEA. This CDR3 has 16 amino acids. Trimming removed 4 bases at V and 2 bases at J, with 19 bases between. The CDR3 loop reads CSVGSGWGVSTDTQYF. DNA for the CDR3: TGCAGCGTTGGGTCCGGTTGGGGGGTCTCCACAGATACGCAGTATTTT.

The J gene is TRBJ2-1, the V gene TRBV6-6, with D perhaps matching TRBD2 (5 bases). Germline CDR1 and CDR2: MNHNY and SVGAGI (reference sequence). V lost 6 bases and J 6 bases, leaving 15 bases between the germline ends. The CDR3 is 14 amino acids. CDR3 bases: TGTGCCAGCAGCCCTACGAGGGCGAGCAATGAGCAGTTCTTC. Protein product: CASSPTRASNEQFF.

The genes are TRBV7-2 and TRBJ2-7, with D tentatively TRBD2 (6 bases). The germline V gene encodes CDR1 SGHTA and CDR2 FQGNSA. With 5 bases removed from V and 3 bases from J, the gap between germline ends came to 14 bases. CDR3 length equals 14 residues. Here the CDR3 reads CASSDNTGDYEQYF. The CDR3 bases are TGTGCCAGCAGCGATAATACGGGGGACTACGAGCAGTACTTC.

This chain uses TRBV6-1 with TRBJ1-6; 8 nucleotides line up with TRBD1. This CDR3 contains 14 residues. Per germline, CDR1 MNHNS and CDR2 SASEGT. Trimming cost V 5 bases and J 7 bases; bases outside gene matches: 4. CDR3 coding DNA: TGTGCCAGCAGTACCCGGACAGGGAATTCACCCCTCCACTTT. Translated, it gives CASSTRTGNSPLHF.

The V call is TRBV27, the J call TRBJ2-2; 7 bases map to TRBD2. The CDR3 covers 15 residues. Germline-derived CDR1 and CDR2 are MNHEY and SMNVEV (reference sequence). J was trimmed by 5 bases and V by 8 bases; bases with no gene match: 11. The CDR3 sequence: CASRRWEGGTGELFF. CDR3 nucleotide sequence: TGTGCCAGCCGGAGGTGGGAGGGTGGGACCGGGGAGCTGTTTTTT.

The V call is TRBV15, the J call TRBJ2-1; 8 nucleotides line up with TRBD2. The ends lost 0 bases at V and 2 bases at J; junction bases unmatched: 3. Germline values: CDR1 LNHNV, CDR2 YYDKDF (reference sequence). The CDR3 has 16 amino acids. For the CDR3, the DNA is TGTGCCACCAGCAGAGAGGCGCGGGGGGCCTACAATGAGCAGTTCTTC. Translating it yields CATSREARGAYNEQFF.

The gene calls are TRBV2 and TRBJ2-3, with TRBD2 matching 8 bases. V gave up 10 bases and J gave up 1 base; unmatched junction bases: 4. Germline values: CDR1 SNHLY, CDR2 FYNNEI. This CDR3 is 13 amino acids long. The CDR3 nucleotides are TGTGCCATTTTACTAGCGGGCACAGATACGCAGTATTTT. Translating gives CAILLAGTDTQYF. Complete variable domain (other parts from reference TRBV2 and TRBJ2-3): EPEVTQTPSHQVTQMGQEVILRCVPISNHLYFYWYRQILGQKVEFLVSFYNNEISEKSEIFDDQFSVERPDGSNFTLKIRSTKLEDSAMYFCAILLAGTDTQYFGPGTRLTVL.

The chain is built from TRBV7-9 and TRBJ1-5, with D perhaps matching TRBD1 (6 bases). Germline-derived CDR1 and CDR2 are SEHNR and FQNEAQ (reference sequence). This CDR3 has 14 residues. The V and J ends lost 3 bases and 4 bases respectively, with 10 bases between them. The CDR3 reads CASSFGQINQPQHF. CDR3 nucleotides: TGTGCCAGCAGCTTCGGACAGATAAATCAGCCCCAGCATTTT.

The chain combines TRBV7-2 with TRBJ2-2; a weak D match, TRBD1 (5 bases). Germline CDR1 SGHTA, CDR2 FQGNSA. The CDR3 has 17 residues. The V and J ends lost 4 bases and 4 bases respectively, with 19 bases between them. CDR3 loop: CASSWVRRQTFTGELFF. The CDR3 DNA is TGTGCCAGCAGCTGGGTACGGCGACAGACTTTCACCGGGGAGCTGTTTTTT. Drawing the rest from reference TRBV7-2 and TRBJ2-2, the complete variable domain is GAGVSQSPSNKVTEKGKDVELRCDPISGHTALYWYRQSLGQGLEFLIYFQGNSAPDKSGLPSDRFSAERTGGSVSTLTIQRTQQEDSAVYLCASSWVRRQTFTGELFFGEGSRLTVL.

The J gene is TRBJ2-5, the V gene TRBV7-3, with a possible D match to TRBD2 (5 bases). V shed 2 bases and J shed 1 base, with 11 bases lying between them. This CDR3 spans 15 amino acids. Germline CDR1 is SGHTA and CDR2 is FQGTGA. CDR3 nucleotides: TGTGCCAGCAGCTTAGGAAGGACTTTCCAAGAGACCCAGTACTTC. It codes for CASSLGRTFQETQYF.

The J gene is TRBJ2-2, the V gene TRBV7-9, with 9 bases identical to TRBD2. Losses at the gene ends were 3 bases for V and 2 bases for J; bases not matched to a gene: 4. Germline V gives CDR1 SEHNR, CDR2 FQNEAQ (reference sequence). The CDR3 has 16 amino acids. For the CDR3, the DNA is TGTGCCAGCAGCTTTCTAGCGGGGCGTAACACCGGGGAGCTGTTTTTT. Its translation: CASSFLAGRNTGELFF.

This chain uses TRBV11-1 with TRBJ2-1; weak D call: TRBD2 (6 bases). There are 16 residues in the CDR3. The ends were cut back, 5 bases at V and 5 bases at J, with 19 bases in the middle. Germline CDR1 and CDR2: SGHAT and FQDESV (reference sequence). CDR3 nucleotides: TGTGCCAGCAGCGCCCACCGGCGGGGCCCGGACAATGAGCAGTTCTTC. Its protein is CASSAHRRGPDNEQFF.

The CDR3 nucleotides are TGTGCCACCAAGGCGGATCCTAGCAATCAGCCCCAGCATTTT. Translating it yields CATKADPSNQPQHF. The rearrangement links TRBV2 to TRBJ1-5; D gene uncertain. The CDR3 totals 14 residues. Per germline, CDR1 SNHLY and CDR2 FYNNEI. V dropped 10 bases and J dropped 0 bases, with 13 bases sitting between them.

This clone showed up just once. The chain recombines TRBV5-8 with TRBJ2-7; D may be TRBD2 (6 bases). Germline CDR1 SGHTS, CDR2 YDEGEE. This CDR3 region has 14 residues. The V and J ends lost 0 bases and 6 bases respectively, with 13 bases between them. The CDR3 nucleotides read TGTGCCAGCAGCTTGGCGGGTGGGGGAGGCGAGCAGTACTTC. It encodes CASSLAGGGGEQYF.

The chain is built from TRBV7-2 and TRBJ2-5; D call uncertain. The J call may be wrong; the DNA end is better matched by TRBJ2-7. The CDR3 totals 13 residues. Germline values: CDR1 SGHTA, CDR2 FQGNSA. The CDR3 sequence is CASSLAATYEQYF. CDR3 coding DNA: TGTGCCAGCAGCTTAGCCGCCACCTACGAGCAGTACTTC.

The V call is TRBV10-1, the J call TRBJ2-5; 7 bases are shared with TRBD2. CDR3 length: 14 amino acids. J gave up 5 bases and V 3 bases, and 6 bases lay outside the gene matches. The germline gives CDR1 WNHNN, CDR2 SYGVQD (reference sequence). The CDR3 bases are TGCGCCAGCAGTGAAGGCGGGGAGGGGGAGACCCAGTACTTC. Translating gives CASSEGGEGETQYF.

The V and J genes are TRBV4-3 and TRBJ2-6, with D maybe TRBD1 (6 bases). V gave up 4 bases and J gave up 2 bases, with 15 bases separating them. This CDR3 is 17 amino acids long. Germline V gene sequence: CDR1 LGHNA, CDR2 YSLEER. The CDR3 here is CASSPAQGPTGANVLTF. DNA for the CDR3: TGCGCCAGCAGCCCCGCGCAGGGGCCCACTGGGGCCAACGTCCTGACTTTC.

V gene TRBV18 combines with J gene TRBJ1-2, with 10 positions matching TRBD1. The germline V gene encodes CDR1 KGHSH and CDR2 LQKENI. The CDR3 is 13 residues long. V was pared by 6 bases and J by 8 bases, with 6 bases of the junction left unmatched. The CDR3 protein is CASSRQGAVGYTF. The CDR3 DNA is TGTGCCAGCTCCCGACAGGGGGCGGTAGGCTACACCTTC.

The chain employs TRBV6-1 and TRBJ2-7; weak D call: TRBD1 (5 bases). Germline V gene lookup returns CDR1 MNHNS and CDR2 SASEGT. Trimming removed 7 bases from V and 3 bases from J, with 10 bases in between. CDR3 length equals 12 residues. Written as DNA, the CDR3 is TGTGCCAGCACAGGGATTGGCTACGAGCAGTACTTC. Amino acid sequence: CASTGIGYEQYF.

The chain combines TRBV7-2 with TRBJ1-4; possible D gene TRBD1, 5 bases. Trimming removed 1 base from V and 8 bases from J, with 14 bases in between. CDR1 SGHTA and CDR2 FQGNSA come from the germline V gene. The CDR3 runs 15 residues. The CDR3 is CASSLGGSPREKLFF. In DNA, the CDR3 is TGTGCCAGCAGCTTAGGGGGCAGCCCGAGAGAAAAACTGTTTTTT.

The chain employs TRBV5-6 and TRBJ1-4; TRBD1 matches 7 bases. Germline values: CDR1 SGHDT, CDR2 YYEEEE. The CDR3 is 15 amino acids. Trimming removed 4 bases from V and 4 bases from J; junction bases left unmatched: 7. Here the CDR3 DNA reads TGTGCCAGCAGCCCCAGGGGGGCGAGTAATGAAAAACTGTTTTTT. As protein: CASSPRGASNEKLFF.

The V and J genes are TRBV7-6 and TRBJ2-5, with 11 bases aligning to TRBD2. The V gene end was trimmed by 3 bases and the J gene end by 5 bases; junction bases not matched to a gene: 2. Germline-derived CDR1 and CDR2 are SGHVS and FNYEAQ. The CDR3 is 14 amino acids. The CDR3 protein is CASSFLAGGETQYF. The CDR3 coding sequence is TGTGCCAGCAGCTTCTTAGCGGGGGGGGAGACCCAGTACTTC.

The chain links TRBV27 to TRBJ2-1, with 8 bases lining up with TRBD2. This CDR3 is 16 amino acids long. With V trimmed by 3 bases and J by 8 bases, 12 bases remained unmatched. Germline V gene sequence: CDR1 MNHEY, CDR2 SMNVEV (reference sequence). CDR3 DNA: TGTGCCAGCAGTTTTTTAGCTAGCGGGCCTGGGGATGAGCAGTTCTTC. As protein: CASSFLASGPGDEQFF.